This is a list of T cell receptor beta chains from one sample in a study of regulatory T cells in long-lasting Graves disease. MiXCR was run by TCRdb on the multiplex PCR reads, yielding one entry per CDR3 protein. The sample records 400,000 to 650,000 distinct CDR3 sequences, 15% to 20% being singletons. A further study also used this sample, focusing on T cells in Graves' hyperthyroidism and ophthalmopathy.

The sample consisted of peripheral blood mononuclear cells (PBMCs), taken at new diagnosis, from a patient treated with antithyroid drugs. These receptor sequences come from a woman aged 35-65 years with Graves disease. Both conserved end residues are part of each CDR3. Expanded clones get a size class; other rows say once, few or many, or leave the size out.

TRBV12-5	TRBJ2-3	NA	CASGTGDTQYF
TRBV20-1	TRBJ1-1	many	CSAGRVNTEAFF
TRBV20-1	TRBJ2-3	many	CSAKDTVKDTQYF
TRBV3-1	TRBJ1-2	many	CASSQDLKGPDGYTF
TRBV19	TRBJ1-4	NA	CASSSRVGEKLFF
TRBV14	TRBJ2-5	few	CASSRLFWGNQETQYF
TRBV19	TRBJ1-1	NA	CASRPREYSIMNTEAFF
TRBV12-3/TRBV12-4	TRBJ1-3	few	CASSSGEYHSGNTIYF
TRBV12-3/TRBV12-4	TRBJ2-5	many	CASSLIQGRGETQYF
TRBV10-3	TRBJ2-3	few	CAISGPAGLTDTQYF
TRBV5-1	TRBJ2-3	many	CASSVGQSYLTRGVTDTQYF
TRBV5-1	TRBJ1-1	many	CASRQGVEAAFF
TRBV6-2/TRBV6-3	TRBJ1-4	NA	CASSPVFNEKLFF
TRBV10-3	TRBJ2-1	few	CAISEAAGGRSHNEQFF
TRBV12-3/TRBV12-4	TRBJ2-3	many	CASSAQASSTDTQYF
TRBV2	TRBJ1-1	many	CASLLEGNTQAFF
TRBV12-5	TRBJ2-2	few	CASTAGGRGGELFF
TRBV20-1	TRBJ1-2	NA	CSATGTMGNYGYTF
TRBV6-2/TRBV6-3	TRBJ2-3	NA	CTSSYSRGTPSWYF
TRBV18	TRBJ2-5	few	CASSPLVPPTETQYF
TRBV5-1	TRBJ1-1	many	CASSYSGTVNTEAFF
TRBV11-2	TRBJ1-3	NA	CASSTLGQGRGNTIYF
TRBV5-4	TRBJ1-2	NA	CASSFPDRAGGYTF
TRBV20-1	TRBJ1-1	many	CSASGAGGTEAFF
TRBV29-1	TRBJ2-7	NA	CSVDRGSSEQYF
TRBV28	TRBJ2-2	few	CASSRTPGLGVKAGELFF
TRBV10-2	TRBJ1-1	few	CAAGPGGREAFF
TRBV27	TRBJ2-2	NA	CASKWGTTPGELFF
TRBV20-1	TRBJ2-7	many	CSAREGETYEQYF
TRBV29-1	TRBJ2-3	NA	CSVGAAAPQKYF
TRBV12-3/TRBV12-4	TRBJ2-7	few	CASRQTSGEQYF
TRBV4-1	TRBJ1-4	few	CASRGTENEKLFF
TRBV4-2	TRBJ2-7	few	CASSQIGSDATYEQYF
TRBV2	TRBJ2-2	many	CASSEGTGLNTGELFF
TRBV4-1	TRBJ1-5	NA	CASSQLQGRDQPQHF
TRBV7-9	TRBJ2-3	many	CASSLAVSTDTQYF
TRBV19	TRBJ1-1	NA	CASSTIQRVWTEAFF
TRBV6-1	TRBJ1-1	NA	CASSATDTEAFF
TRBV7-9	TRBJ1-6	NA	CASSLARDSNSPLHF
TRBV15	TRBJ2-1	many	CATNGGPHNEQFF
TRBV12-3/TRBV12-4	TRBJ1-2	many	CASSRTVNYGYTF
TRBV12-3/TRBV12-4	TRBJ1-5	NA	CASSFRPWGNGNQPQHF
TRBV19	TRBJ2-5	NA	CASSPRGGGGETQYF
TRBV6-5	TRBJ2-3	NA	CASSYLRRGGTDTQYF
TRBV20-1	TRBJ2-7	many	CSAEGASSYEQYF
TRBV11-2	TRBJ2-2	many	CASSLTGSNTGELFF
TRBV19	TRBJ2-7	few	CASSTSGTRRGYEQYF
TRBV7-2	TRBJ1-5	NA	CASSKRAGDLVSNQPQHF
TRBV7-9	TRBJ1-6	few	CASSLVWGQGGSPLHF
TRBV7-3	TRBJ2-2	few	CASSLKEGAGTGELFF
TRBV4-1	TRBJ2-1	few	CASSQMGQGVTNEQFF
TRBV6-2/TRBV6-3	TRBJ2-2	few	CASKPGTENTGELFF
TRBV6-1	TRBJ2-7	NA	CASSVNPQAAYEQYF